This record concerns one T cell receptor beta chain sequence. Its antigen is not identified. This specimen comes from a study of T cell responses to AZD1222 COVID-19 vaccine. General observations from the study: In all cases, repertoires were sampled only after the peak T cell response. Once two AZD1222 doses were given, Spike-specific TCR breadth and depth went up. Spike-wide vaccine-associated CD4 TCRs dominated at 160-218 and 743-854.

Some clones are missing from TCRdb's copy, which holds only in-frame ones; the method was immunoSEQ multiplex PCR. There are 75,000 to 95,000 clones in the sample; around 90% occur only once, and 25% to 30% lies in the top ten. V trimming: 10 bases; J trimming: 7 bases; junction bases outside the gene matches: 10. This CDR3 region has 12 residues. In germline, CDR1 is MDHEN, CDR2 SYDVKM. This clonotype originated in an adult who received the AZD1222 COVID-19 vaccine. V usage is TRBV28 and J usage is TRBJ2-7; 7 bases are shared with TRBD1. The specimen comprised peripheral blood, sampled 28 days after the second AZD1222 dose. In nucleotides, the CDR3 is TGTGCCACGAGGGGGCTGGTCGGGGAGCAGTACTTC. It specifies CATRGLVGEQYF.